This is a list of T cell receptor beta chains from one sample in a study of blood T cells in healthy people across ages. TCRdb redid the calling of the 5' RACE reads with MiXCR, one entry per CDR3 protein. This table has 800,000 to 1,300,000 distinct CDR3 sequences, approximately 25% appearing once. These data were also reused for a study on T cells of mothers and their children.

The specimen was blood. All receptors derive from a girl aged 2-10 years in good health. CDR3s include the opening cysteine and the closing phenylalanine or tryptophan. D genes are given only for firm matches. Only part of the rows carry a size: once, few, many, or a class if the clone is expanded.

CDR3 protein	CDR3 DNA	D gene	clone size	V gene	J gene
CASSQLAGVYSSYNEQFF	TGCGCCAGCAGCCAACTAGCGGGGGTTTATAGCTCCTACAATGAGCAGTTCTTC	TRBD2	NA	TRBV4-3	TRBJ2-1
CASSLYQPDLWSNSYNEQFF	TGTGCCAGCAGTTTATATCAGCCGGATCTCTGGTCAAACTCCTACAATGAGCAGTTCTTC	NA	NA	TRBV27	TRBJ2-1
CATSMGGYEQFF	TGTGCCACCAGTATGGGGGGCTATGAGCAGTTCTTC	NA	few	TRBV24-1	TRBJ2-1
CASSYRDREETQYF	TGTGCCAGCAGTTACCGCGACAGAGAAGAGACCCAGTACTTC	NA	NA	TRBV6-6	TRBJ2-5
CASSIWDNTGELFF	TGTGCCAGCAGCATATGGGACAACACCGGGGAGCTGTTTTTT	NA	few	TRBV7-9	TRBJ2-2
CASSQGTGRTGYTF	TGTGCCAGCAGCCAAGGGACAGGCAGGACTGGCTACACCTTC	TRBD1	few	TRBV3-1	TRBJ1-2
CASSQDVAGVYEQFF	TGTGCCAGCAGCCAAGATGTAGCGGGAGTTTATGAGCAGTTCTTC	TRBD2	NA	TRBV14	TRBJ2-1
CATSVQETQYF	TGTGCCACTAGTGTTCAGGAGACCCAGTACTTC	NA	NA	TRBV10-3	TRBJ2-5
CASSHLGRVQETQYF	TGCGCCAGCAGCCATCTCGGACGGGTCCAAGAGACCCAGTACTTC	NA	NA	TRBV4-1	TRBJ2-5
CSARTSGPESSYNEQFF	TGCAGTGCTAGGACTAGCGGGCCCGAGAGCTCCTACAATGAGCAGTTCTTC	TRBD2	NA	TRBV20-1	TRBJ2-1
CASSWEYTDTQYF	TGTGCCAGCAGCTGGGAATACACAGATACGCAGTATTTT	NA	few	TRBV5-5	TRBJ2-3
CASSFYPASSNTEAFF	TGTGCCAGCAGTTTTTACCCTGCATCCTCGAACACTGAAGCTTTCTTT	NA	NA	TRBV12-3/TRBV12-4	TRBJ1-1
CASSPAVLINHEQYF	TGTGCCAGCAGCCCCGCGGTGCTAATAAACCACGAGCAGTACTTC	NA	few	TRBV7-2	TRBJ2-7
CSVEDRRDHFPGDTQYF	TGCAGCGTTGAAGATCGAAGGGACCATTTTCCCGGAGATACGCAGTATTTT	NA	few	TRBV29-1	TRBJ2-3
CSARVTSGYEQYF	TGCAGTGCTAGAGTGACTAGCGGCTACGAGCAGTACTTC	TRBD2	NA	TRBV20-1	TRBJ2-7
CASGEGHYEQYF	TGTGCCAGCGGAGAGGGACACTACGAGCAGTACTTC	NA	few	TRBV28	TRBJ2-7
CASSLGYGDGYTF	TGTGCCAGCAGCTTAGGATATGGGGACGGCTACACCTTC	NA	few	TRBV11-1	TRBJ1-2
CSARDSEREAREQFF	TGCAGTGCTAGAGATTCGGAGCGGGAGGCGCGTGAGCAGTTCTTC	TRBD2	few	TRBV20-1	TRBJ2-1
CASSKEGGGRRETQYF	TGTGCCAGCAGCAAAGAGGGCGGGGGGCGCCGAGAGACCCAGTACTTC	NA	NA	TRBV21-1	TRBJ2-5
CASSSFGTTPSEQFF	TGTGCCAGCAGCTCATTCGGGACTACCCCAAGTGAGCAGTTCTTC	TRBD2	NA	TRBV7-9	TRBJ2-1
CASSLVQGVVEQFF	TGTGCCAGCAGTTTGGTGCAGGGGGTGGTGGAGCAGTTCTTC	TRBD1	NA	TRBV27	TRBJ2-1
CASLGNTGELFF	TGCGCCAGCCTGGGGAACACCGGGGAGCTGTTTTTT	NA	NA	TRBV5-1	TRBJ2-2
CASSLVNDKGGETQYF	TGTGCCAGCAGCTTAGTGAACGACAAGGGTGGAGAGACCCAGTACTTC	NA	NA	TRBV7-9	TRBJ2-5
CASSESRNPTQYF	TGCGCCAGCAGTGAGTCGAGAAACCCCACGCAGTATTTT	NA	NA	TRBV10-2	TRBJ2-3
CASSTGLGSYEQYF	TGTGCCAGCAGCACCGGACTAGGTAGCTACGAGCAGTACTTC	TRBD2	NA	TRBV3-1	TRBJ2-7
CSAQPGADNEKLFF	TGCAGTGCTCAACCCGGGGCTGATAATGAAAAACTGTTTTTT	NA	NA	TRBV20-1	TRBJ1-4
CRASLRGAPGQPQHF	TGCAGGGCTTCCTTAAGGGGGGCGCCGGGTCAGCCCCAGCATTTT	NA	NA	TRBV20-1	TRBJ1-5
CATSDSTDSTYEQYF	TGTGCCACCAGTGATTCAACAGACAGCACCTACGAGCAGTACTTC	NA	few	TRBV24-1	TRBJ2-7
CASSSQANEKLFF	TGTGCCAGCAGCTCACAGGCTAATGAAAAACTGTTTTTT	NA	few	TRBV7-3	TRBJ1-4
CASSLAPNSEAFF	TGCGCCAGCAGCTTGGCCCCAAACAGTGAAGCTTTCTTT	NA	NA	TRBV5-1	TRBJ1-1
CASSFSLVYNEQFF	TGTGCCAGCAGCTTTAGCTTAGTGTACAATGAGCAGTTCTTC	NA	NA	TRBV7-9	TRBJ2-1
CATSRATENEQFF	TGTGCCACCAGCAGAGCGACAGAAAATGAGCAGTTCTTC	NA	NA	TRBV15	TRBJ2-1
CASSLAWSGDSAREKLFF	TGCGCCAGCAGCTTGGCCTGGAGTGGAGATTCCGCTCGGGAAAAACTGTTTTTT	NA	NA	TRBV5-1	TRBJ1-4
CASKSDSSSTDTQYF	TGCGCCAGCAAATCAGACAGTTCTAGCACAGATACGCAGTATTTT	NA	NA	TRBV10-2	TRBJ2-3
CASSRERGNTEAFF	TGTGCCAGCAGCCGGGAGAGGGGGAACACTGAAGCTTTCTTT	NA	NA	TRBV21-1	TRBJ1-1
CSARQSSHEQYF	TGCAGTGCTAGACAGTCTTCCCACGAGCAGTACTTC	NA	few	TRBV20-1	TRBJ2-7
CSARFLDVGSYNEQFF	TGCAGTGCTAGATTCCTGGATGTGGGCTCCTACAATGAGCAGTTCTTC	NA	NA	TRBV20-1	TRBJ2-1
CASRGEGDSVENEQFF	TGTGCCAGCAGGGGGGAAGGGGACTCAGTTGAGAATGAGCAGTTCTTC	NA	NA	TRBV12-3/TRBV12-4	TRBJ2-1
CASSEGGSYTF	TGTGCCAGCAGCGAGGGGGGGAGCTACACCTTC	NA	NA	TRBV9	TRBJ1-2
CASSLAAGGETQYF	TGCGCCAGCAGCTTGGCCGCAGGCGGGGAGACCCAGTACTTC	NA	NA	TRBV5-1	TRBJ2-5
CASSFGDRTNEKLFF	TGTGCCAGCAGCTTTGGGGACAGGACTAATGAAAAACTGTTTTTT	TRBD1	NA	TRBV7-2	TRBJ1-4
CASSLALAASYEQYF	TGTGCCAGCAGCTTAGCTCTGGCAGCCTCCTACGAGCAGTACTTC	NA	NA	TRBV7-9	TRBJ2-7
CSASPEETQYF	TGCAGTGCTAGTCCCGAAGAGACCCAGTACTTC	NA	few	TRBV20-1	TRBJ2-5
CASSLSPPPNEKLFF	TGTGCCAGCAGCTTAAGCCCTCCTCCGAATGAAAAACTGTTTTTT	NA	few	TRBV7-3	TRBJ1-4
CASSQEVRQINEKLFF	TGTGCCAGCAGCCAAGAAGTGAGACAGATTAATGAAAAACTGTTTTTT	NA	NA	TRBV4-2	TRBJ1-4
CASSRQGTSGTSTDTQYF	TGTGCCAGCAGCCGACAAGGGACTAGCGGGACTAGCACAGATACGCAGTATTTT	TRBD2	few	TRBV4-2	TRBJ2-3
CASSETSVYNEQFF	TGTGCCAGCAGTGAGACTAGCGTATACAATGAGCAGTTCTTC	TRBD2	few	TRBV12-3/TRBV12-4	TRBJ2-1
CASLGQGKETQYF	TGTGCCTCCCTAGGACAGGGAAAAGAGACCCAGTACTTC	TRBD1	few	TRBV7-9	TRBJ2-5